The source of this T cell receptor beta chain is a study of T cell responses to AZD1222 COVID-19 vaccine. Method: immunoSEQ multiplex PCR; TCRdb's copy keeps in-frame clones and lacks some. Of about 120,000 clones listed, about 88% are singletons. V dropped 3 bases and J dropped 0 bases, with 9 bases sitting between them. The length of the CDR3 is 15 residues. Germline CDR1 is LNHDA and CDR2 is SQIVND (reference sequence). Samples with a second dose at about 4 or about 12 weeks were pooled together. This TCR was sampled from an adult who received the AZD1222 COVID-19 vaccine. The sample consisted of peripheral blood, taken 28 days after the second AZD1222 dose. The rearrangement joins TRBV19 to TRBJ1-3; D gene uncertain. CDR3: CASSIGRNSGNTIYF. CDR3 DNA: TGTGCCAGTAGTATCGGCAGGAACTCTGGAAACACCATATATTTT.